The sequence of this TCR beta chain was determined in a study of T cells in localized non-small cell lung cancer (dated by TCRdb to 2020 to 2021). Background for the entire study: The study examined T cell repertoires in 236 patients with early-stage NSCLC and compared tumors with uninvolved tumor-adjacent lungs. All 220 or so NSCLC patients in the cohort were treatment-naive and had localized lung tumors that were resected. The mean age of the NSCLC patients was just over 65 years, with 130 or so men and about a hundred women.

Summary of the overall study and its limitations: Because multi-region tumor sequencing was not performed, intratumor heterogeneity could not be ruled out. Of the top 100 tumor clones, a median of approximately 60 were detected in paired uninvolved adjacent lung; 28 were also among that lung's top 100. Because the study design was exploratory, TCR variables were selected using unadjusted p-values without false-discovery rate correction. Longer overall survival was associated with higher blood T cell density, whereas shorter survival was associated with higher adjacent-lung clonality. Uninvolved tumor-adjacent lung showed the highest T cell clonality, higher than tumor, which suggests more focused antigenic responses in the adjacent lung.

About this clone itself: Its antigen remains unidentified. It has no much larger one-base neighbor in the sample; base qualities were not kept.

The immunoSEQ Assay was used to sequence TCR beta CDR3 regions from DNA. Regarding the original processing steps: T cell density was computed as TCR beta template counts normalized to usable DNA estimated by amplifying housekeeping genes. Using the preseqR package, richness was estimated by extrapolating to 120,000 templates for tissue samples and 400,000 templates for PBMC samples. Clonality was taken to be one minus Pielou's evenness. To identify tissue-enriched TCRs, differential abundance testing was run on productive amino-acid clonotypes with a minimum total count of 5 and an alpha of 0.1. Repertoire overlap between compartments was quantified with the Jaccard Index and Morisita Overlap Index. GLIPH grouped TCR beta CDR3s together with public tetramer-defined viral CDR3s, and a viral motif had to include at least three viral sequences and show V-gene enrichment. TCRdb retrieved this table from immuneACCESS and kept in-frame rearrangements only. Not all clones are present; in checked studies, unresolved V genes account for under half, and no reason is known for the remainder. D and trimming were read from the DNA, whereas the V and J calls and clone size are those reported in that table. For this sample the table gives some 78,000 clones, of which roughly 86% were detected only once. The biggest ten clones account for over 2.5% of the sample.

The V end loses 5 bases and the J end loses 0 bases, and a stretch of 11 bases separates them. The germline V gene (reference sequence) provides CDR1 LNHDA and CDR2 SQIVND. The CDR3 contains 15 residues, cysteine and phenylalanine counted. The retained sequence is limited to the CDR3, 45 bases, with the frame set at the first base. At diagnosis, tumor, uninvolved tumor-adjacent lung and peripheral blood were collected and then preserved as a mix of FFPE and fresh-frozen material. For TCR repertoire profiling, the blood samples were analyzed as peripheral blood mononuclear cells. The chain uses TRBV19 and TRBJ1-3, and possibly TRBD1, on 6 matching bases. The origin of this receptor is a man aged 35 to 69 with stage I lung adenocarcinoma. This specimen consisted of peripheral blood, obtained before any cancer treatment. The CDR3: CASSSDRSSGNTIYF. Here is the DNA: TGTGCCAGTAGTTCGGACAGAAGCTCTGGAAACACCATATATTTT.